Listed here is a single TCR beta chain. The sample belongs to a study of cytomegalovirus exposure and HLA in healthy donors. PCR used 60 Vbeta primers and 13 Jbeta primers. Sequencing used immunoSEQ multiplex PCR; TCRdb keeps in-frame clones, though not all of them. The top ten clones hold roughly 2.5% of a sample with roughly 200,000 clones, around 83% of them seen once. The source material was PBMCs. The clonotype comes from a woman aged 40 to 49 in good health and CMV-seronegative.

The CDR3 DNA reads as TGTGCCTGGAGTACGGGGTCCTACAATGAGCAGTTCTTC. Translation: CAWSTGSYNEQFF. V usage is TRBV30 and J usage is TRBJ2-1; possibly TRBD2 for D (5 bases). With 2 bases removed from V and 1 base from J, the gap between germline ends came to 6 bases. The CDR3 consists of 13 residues. CDR1 and CDR2 (germline): GTSNPN, SVGIG (reference sequence).